These 20 T cell receptor beta chains share one sample of origin, sequenced in a study of radiotherapy plus CTLA-4 blockade in lung cancer. Measured with immunoSEQ multiplex PCR; TCRdb has only the in-frame clones, and not every one. The repertoire has about 32,000 clones, 60% to 85% of them found once; the top ten carry over 12%. Sequencing was performed on peripheral blood, taken from a patient treated with radiotherapy plus ipilimumab. These receptor sequences come from a human donor with non-small cell lung cancer that progressed on radiotherapy plus ipilimumab.

This rearrangement joins TRBV6-4 to TRBJ2-2, with D tentatively TRBD2 (5 bases). In germline, CDR1 is MRHNA, CDR2 SNTAGT. The CDR3 totals 13 residues. Deletions cut 3 bases from V and 5 bases from J, with 7 bases between. This CDR3 is CASSETITGELFF. The CDR3 coding sequence is TGTGCCAGCAGTGAGACTATAACCGGGGAGCTGTTTTTT.

There are a few counts of this clone. The gene calls are TRBV18 and TRBJ1-1; D is uncertain. Between the trimmed V and J ends, which lost 3 bases and 4 bases, there was a span of 6 bases. CDR1 is KGHSH, CDR2 LQKENI, per germline. The CDR3 extends over 12 amino acids. The CDR3 here is CASSPSGTEAFF. The CDR3 DNA reads TGTGCCAGCTCACCTTCCGGCACTGAAGCTTTCTTT.

This clone was found once. The chain links TRBV14 to TRBJ1-1, with D tentatively TRBD1 (5 bases). The length of the CDR3 is 15 residues. CDR1 and CDR2 from the germline V gene are SGHDN and FVKESK. Deletions cut 0 bases from V and 7 bases from J, with 15 bases between. CDR3 residues: CASSQDGWGEDEAFF. The CDR3 nucleotides read TGTGCCAGCAGCCAAGACGGGTGGGGGGAAGATGAAGCTTTCTTT.

The chain is built from TRBV14 and TRBJ1-2; D call uncertain. Per the germline V gene, CDR1 is SGHDN and CDR2 is FVKESK. The CDR3 covers 14 residues. The V gene lost 0 bases and the J gene lost 8 bases, with 13 bases spanning the gap. The CDR3 nucleotides are TGTGCCAGCAGCCAAGATCTGGGATACGGGGGCTACACCTTC. This translates into CASSQDLGYGGYTF.

This clone was observed once. The V gene is TRBV6-1, the J gene TRBJ2-7; D not resolved. The CDR3 is 12 residues long. V lost 5 bases and J 2 bases, leaving 7 bases between the germline ends. The V gene's germline CDR1 is MNHNS and CDR2 SASEGT. The CDR3 region is CASSPAPYEQYF. The CDR3 nucleotides read TGTGCCAGCAGTCCGGCCCCCTACGAGCAGTACTTC.

This clone was detected only once. The CDR3 here is CASSLMASPGIYNEQFF. The CDR3 DNA reads TGTGCCAGCAGCTTGATGGCCTCCCCTGGGATATACAATGAGCAGTTCTTC. The chain links TRBV5-4 to TRBJ2-1; no clear D gene. Germline loops: CDR1 SGHNT, CDR2 YYREEE (reference sequence). CDR3 length: 17 residues. V was pared by 1 base and J by 4 bases, with 18 bases between.

The rearrangement joins TRBV28 to TRBJ2-5, with a weak D call TRBD2 (6 bases). The CDR3 runs 13 residues. V lost 0 bases and J lost 4, with 6 bases in between. Germline V gene data show CDR1 as MDHEN and CDR2 as SYDVKM. The CDR3 sequence: CASSLWGGETQYF. The CDR3 DNA reads as TGTGCCAGCAGTTTATGGGGGGGAGAGACCCAGTACTTC.

The chain has TRBV15 and TRBJ1-5; a weak D match, TRBD1 (6 bases). V was shortened by 3 bases and J by 1 base, with 19 bases between the two germline ends. Germline V gives CDR1 LNHNV, CDR2 YYDKDF (reference sequence). The CDR3 has 18 amino acids. The CDR3 loop is CATSRNPRQEGSNQPQHF. The CDR3 DNA is TGTGCCACCAGCAGGAACCCCAGACAGGAAGGGAGCAATCAGCCCCAGCATTTT.

This chain joins TRBV5-4 and TRBJ2-5, with D possibly called TRBD1 or TRBD2 (6 bases each). Trimming took off 4 bases at V and 2 bases at J, with 15 bases between the two ends. Germline values: CDR1 SGHNT, CDR2 YYREEE (reference sequence). The CDR3 has 15 residues. For the CDR3, the DNA is TGTGCCAGCAGCGGGGATCAGGGGAGGCAAGAGACCCAGTACTTC. Encoded protein: CASSGDQGRQETQYF. Filled out from reference TRBV5-4 and TRBJ2-5, the complete variable domain reads ETGVTQSPTHLIKTRGQQVTLRCSSQSGHNTVSWYQQALGQGPQFIFQYYREEENGRGNFPPRFSGLQFPNYSSELNVNALELDDSALYLCASSGDQGRQETQYFGPGTRLLVL.

As DNA, the CDR3 is TGTGCCAGCAGGGAGACCTACATGAACACTGAAGCTTTCTTT. It codes for CASRETYMNTEAFF. The rearrangement joins TRBV25-1 to TRBJ1-1; D ambiguous. The CDR3 has 14 amino acids. V gave up 6 bases and J gave up 0 bases, with 11 bases separating them. Germline values: CDR1 MGHDK, CDR2 SYGVNS. Complete variable domain (other parts from reference TRBV25-1 and TRBJ1-1): EADIYQTPRYLVIGTGKKITLECSQTMGHDKMYWYQQDPGMELHLIHYSYGVNSTEKGDLSSESTVSRIRTEHFPLTLESARPSHTSQYLCASRETYMNTEAFFGQGTRLTVV.

This chain links TRBV28 with TRBJ2-4; 7 positions agree with TRBD1. This CDR3 region has 14 residues. The germline gives CDR1 MDHEN, CDR2 SYDVKM. The trim removed 2 bases at V and 7 bases at J, leaving 5 bases unmatched. CDR3 protein: CASSLRQGLNIQYF. CDR3 DNA: TGTGCCAGCAGTTTAAGACAGGGCCTGAACATTCAGTACTTC.

J is TRBJ2-6 and V is TRBV21-1; TRBD1, the table's D call, was not compared with the DNA. TRBV21-1 is given as a pseudogene. The CDR3 loop spans 20 amino acids. The CDR3 region is CASSKEGQGPANSGANVLTF. The CDR3 coding sequence is TGTGCCAGCAGCAAAGAGGGGCAGGGGCCAGCCAACTCTGGGGCCAACGTCCTGACTTTC.

This clone was seen only a few times. Other DNA sequences from this sample encode an identical CDR3 as well. The chain combines TRBV30 with TRBJ2-7; a weak D match, TRBD1 (5 bases). Between the trimmed V and J ends, which lost 2 bases and 7 bases, there was a span of 15 bases. Germline assignment: CDR1 GTSNPN and CDR2 SVGIG (reference sequence). CDR3 length: 13 residues. CDR3 DNA: TGTGCCTGGAGTTTCAGGGAAGTGAGGGAGCAGTACTTC. It codes for CAWSFREVREQYF.

In DNA form, the CDR3 reads TGCGCCAGCAGCTCATCGGGGGCCACAGATACGCAGTATTTT. Translating it yields CASSSSGATDTQYF. This rearrangement joins TRBV5-1 to TRBJ2-3; either TRBD1 or TRBD2 may fit D (6 bases each). The V end lost 3 bases, the J end lost 2 bases, and 10 bases lay between the germline ends. This CDR3 spans 14 amino acids. Per germline, CDR1 SGHRS and CDR2 YFSETQ.

The rearrangement uses TRBV4-3 and TRBJ2-1; D possibly matches TRBD1 or TRBD2 (6 bases each). This CDR3 has 17 amino acids. Per germline, CDR1 LGHNA and CDR2 YSLEER. The ends were cut back, 0 bases at V and 2 bases at J, with 14 bases in the middle. CDR3 sequence (DNA): TGCGCCAGCAGCCAAGATCAATTCGGGGGCGCCTACAATGAGCAGTTCTTC. Translated, it gives CASSQDQFGGAYNEQFF.

The J gene is TRBJ1-1, the V gene TRBV4-1; D unclear. The CDR3 contains 13 residues. The V gene's germline CDR1 is MGHRA and CDR2 YSYEKL. The V end was cut by 6 bases, the J end by 1 base, with 9 bases between. CDR3 sequence: CASSTGKNTEAFF. The DNA of the CDR3 is TGCGCCAGCAGTACTGGTAAGAACACTGAAGCTTTCTTT.

The V call is TRBV6-5, the J call TRBJ2-3; D might be TRBD1 (6 bases). Germline V gene sequence: CDR1 MNHEY, CDR2 SVGAGI. The V and J ends lost 5 bases and 5 bases respectively, with 8 bases between them. The CDR3 consists of 12 residues. In DNA form, the CDR3 reads TGTGCCAGCAGTGTACAGGGAGATACGCAGTATTTT. It yields the protein CASSVQGDTQYF.

CDR3 nucleotides: TGTGCCAGCAGCCTTCGTGCGGTGAACACTGAAGCTTTCTTT. Its protein is CASSLRAVNTEAFF. This sequence joins TRBV7-8 and TRBJ1-1; D uncertain. Germline values: CDR1 SGHVS, CDR2 FQNEAQ. This CDR3 spans 14 amino acids. V lost 5 bases and J 0 bases, leaving 10 bases between the germline ends.

This chain joins TRBV9 and TRBJ2-1; D remains ambiguous. CDR3 length equals 14 residues. Germline CDR1 SGDLS, CDR2 YYNGEE. V was shortened by 4 bases and J by 9 bases, with 17 bases between the two germline ends. CDR3 loop: CASSPILQPSEQFF. CDR3 DNA: TGTGCCAGCAGCCCCATCTTACAACCCTCTGAGCAGTTCTTC.

This clone occurred a few times. The chain has TRBV6-5 and TRBJ2-6, with D perhaps TRBD2 (5 bases). The V gene lost 2 bases and the J gene lost 1 base, with 6 bases spanning the gap. This CDR3 has 15 amino acids. Germline values: CDR1 MNHEY, CDR2 SVGAGI. In nucleotides, the CDR3 is TGTGCCAGCAGTTACCGGGGATCTGGGGCCAACGTCCTGACTTTC. This sequence encodes CASSYRGSGANVLTF.